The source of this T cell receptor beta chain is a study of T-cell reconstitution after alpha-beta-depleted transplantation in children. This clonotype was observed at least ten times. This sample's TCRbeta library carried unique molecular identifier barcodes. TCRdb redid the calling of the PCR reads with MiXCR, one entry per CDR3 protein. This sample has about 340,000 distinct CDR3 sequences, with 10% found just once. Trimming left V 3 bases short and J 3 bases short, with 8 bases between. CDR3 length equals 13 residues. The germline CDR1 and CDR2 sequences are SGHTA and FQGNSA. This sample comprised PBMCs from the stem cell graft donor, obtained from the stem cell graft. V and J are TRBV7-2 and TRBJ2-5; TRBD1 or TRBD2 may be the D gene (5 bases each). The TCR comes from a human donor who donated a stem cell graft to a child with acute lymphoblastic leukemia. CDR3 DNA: TGTGCCAGCAGCTTTTGGGGGAAAGAGACCCAGTACTTC. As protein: CASSFWGKETQYF.